The T cell receptor (beta chain) described here comes from a study of radiotherapy plus CTLA-4 blockade in lung cancer. About the research overall: With 31% of patients having disease control, objective responses were seen in roughly 18%. Study observations and caveats: After radiotherapy and ipilimumab, tumor-derived clones expanded in peripheral blood. It was early blood T cell clone dynamics, with interferon-beta, that reportedly best predicted response.

The assay was immunoSEQ multiplex PCR, and TCRdb's table has in-frame clones only and misses some. The sample comprises roughly 100,000 clones, roughly 84% of which are singletons, and roughly 2.3% rests with the top ten. V was shortened by 4 bases and J by 4 bases, with 11 bases between the two germline ends. The CDR3 extends over 15 amino acids. CDR1 and CDR2 from the germline V gene are SEHNR and FQNEAQ (reference sequence). The table lists this clone with a count of one. Antigen unknown. The input for sequencing was peripheral blood, taken from a patient treated with radiotherapy plus ipilimumab. The chain employs TRBV7-9 and TRBJ2-6; TRBD2 is a possible D gene (6 bases). The receptor comes from a human donor with non-small cell lung cancer that progressed on radiotherapy plus ipilimumab. Some clones in this sample may be carry-over from other donors' samples. CDR3 sequence reads: CASSSREAGANVLTF. The CDR3 bases are TGTGCCAGCAGCTCCAGGGAGGCCGGGGCCAACGTCCTGACTTTC. The full variable domain, with the rest looked up from reference TRBV7-9 and TRBJ2-6, is DTGVSQNPRHKITKRGQNVTFRCDPISEHNRLYWYRQTLGQGPEFLTYFQNEAQLEKSRLLSDRFSAERPKGSFSTLEIQRTEQGDSAMYLCASSSREAGANVLTFGAGSRLTVL.